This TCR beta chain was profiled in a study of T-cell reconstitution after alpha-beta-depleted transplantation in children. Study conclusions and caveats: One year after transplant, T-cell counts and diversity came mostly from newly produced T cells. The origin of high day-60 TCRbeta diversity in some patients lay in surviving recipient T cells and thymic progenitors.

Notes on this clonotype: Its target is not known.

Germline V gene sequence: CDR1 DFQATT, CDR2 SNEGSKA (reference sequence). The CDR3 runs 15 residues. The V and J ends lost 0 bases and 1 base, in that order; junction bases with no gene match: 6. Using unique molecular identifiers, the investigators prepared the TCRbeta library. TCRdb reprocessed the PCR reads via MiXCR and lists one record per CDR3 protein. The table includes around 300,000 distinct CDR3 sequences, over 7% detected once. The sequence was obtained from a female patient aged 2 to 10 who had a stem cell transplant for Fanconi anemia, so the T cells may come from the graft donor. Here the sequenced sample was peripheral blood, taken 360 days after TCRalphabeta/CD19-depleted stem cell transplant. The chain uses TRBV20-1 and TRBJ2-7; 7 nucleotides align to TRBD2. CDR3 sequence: CSARDSWRGSYEQYF. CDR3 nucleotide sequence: TGCAGTGCTAGAGATTCTTGGCGGGGGTCCTACGAGCAGTACTTC.